A single sample gave rise to the 8 T cell receptor beta chains below, sequenced in a study of cytomegalovirus exposure and HLA in healthy donors. With 60 Vbeta and 13 Jbeta primers, the PCR was carried out. Profiling relied on immunoSEQ multiplex PCR, and the TCRdb table lists in-frame clones only, not all of them. The sample holds approximately 160,000 clones; 75% to 90% are singletons and the top ten take approximately 4.1%. The sequencing input was PBMCs. Every receptor here comes from a woman aged 50 to 60 in good health and CMV-seropositive.

The chain uses TRBV6-1 and TRBJ1-2, with D perhaps matching TRBD1 (6 bases). Trimming left V 6 bases short and J 3 bases short, with 17 bases between. The CDR3 runs to 15 residues. Germline lookup yields CDR1 MNHNS and CDR2 SASEGT. CDR3 nucleotide sequence: TGTGCCAGCAGATCTCTCGAGACAGGCTACTATGGCTACACCTTC. This encodes CASRSLETGYYGYTF.

The V gene is TRBV11-2, the J gene TRBJ1-2, with 10 nucleotides matching TRBD1. Losses at the gene ends were 3 bases for V and 3 bases for J; bases not matched to a gene: 4. Germline CDR1 and CDR2: SGHAT and FQNNGV. CDR3 length: 15 residues. The DNA of the CDR3 is TGTGCCAGCAGCTTTGGGACAGGGGCGGACTATGGCTACACCTTC. This codes for CASSFGTGADYGYTF.

The chain combines TRBV10-1 with TRBJ1-1, with TRBD1 identical over 8 bases. The CDR3 sequence is 15 residues long. V lost 3 bases and J lost 8; bases outside the gene matches: 11. Germline V CDR1 and CDR2: WNHNN, SYGVQD (reference sequence). CDR3 sequence: CASSEDRGPGGEAFF. CDR3 in DNA: TGCGCCAGCAGTGAAGACAGGGGACCCGGTGGAGAAGCTTTCTTT.

The CDR3 nucleotides read TGTGCCAGCAGCCAAGGACAGGCTAACTATGGCTACACCTTC. Its protein is CASSQGQANYGYTF. The rearrangement joins TRBV9 to TRBJ1-2; 7 bases are shared with TRBD1. J lost 0 bases, V lost 4 bases, and 3 bases had no gene match. The CDR3 has 14 residues. Germline CDR1 is SGDLS and CDR2 is YYNGEE.

This clone came up once. The chain carries TRBV7-2 and TRBJ2-7; TRBD2 might be the D (6 bases). CDR1 is SGHTA and CDR2 is FQGNSA in the germline V gene. Trimming took 5 bases from V and 4 from J, leaving 12 bases between them. The CDR3 runs to 13 residues. The DNA of the CDR3 is TGTGCCAGCAGCCCGGGGGTCCCTTACGAGCAGTACTTC. Residues: CASSPGVPYEQYF.

V usage is TRBV7-2 and J usage is TRBJ1-1, with D uncertain. Germline values: CDR1 SGHTA, CDR2 FQGNSA. V was cut by 1 base and J by 6 bases, with 12 bases left in between. The CDR3 is 14 residues long. CDR3 protein: CASSLGWEVAEAFF. The CDR3 nucleotides are TGTGCCAGCAGCTTAGGGTGGGAGGTCGCTGAAGCTTTCTTT.

This clone was seen more than once but under ten times. The chain recombines TRBV10-2 with TRBJ1-1; tentatively, D is TRBD1 (5 bases). CDR3 length equals 13 residues. Per the germline V gene, CDR1 is WSHSY and CDR2 is SAAADI. Trimming took 0 bases from V and 10 from J, leaving 12 bases between them. The chain's CDR3 is CASSESRGLRAFF. In nucleotides, the CDR3 is TGCGCCAGCAGTGAGTCAAGGGGACTCCGAGCTTTCTTT.

The chain has TRBV2 and TRBJ2-7; the match to TRBD2 covers 12 bases. The V and J ends lost 6 bases and 0 bases, in that order; junction bases with no gene match: 3. The CDR3 is 15 amino acids. From germline, CDR1 is SNHLY and CDR2 FYNNEI. In nucleotides, the CDR3 is TGTGCCAGCAGGATACTAGCGGGGGGCTCCTACGAGCAGTACTTC. Translating gives CASRILAGGSYEQYF.